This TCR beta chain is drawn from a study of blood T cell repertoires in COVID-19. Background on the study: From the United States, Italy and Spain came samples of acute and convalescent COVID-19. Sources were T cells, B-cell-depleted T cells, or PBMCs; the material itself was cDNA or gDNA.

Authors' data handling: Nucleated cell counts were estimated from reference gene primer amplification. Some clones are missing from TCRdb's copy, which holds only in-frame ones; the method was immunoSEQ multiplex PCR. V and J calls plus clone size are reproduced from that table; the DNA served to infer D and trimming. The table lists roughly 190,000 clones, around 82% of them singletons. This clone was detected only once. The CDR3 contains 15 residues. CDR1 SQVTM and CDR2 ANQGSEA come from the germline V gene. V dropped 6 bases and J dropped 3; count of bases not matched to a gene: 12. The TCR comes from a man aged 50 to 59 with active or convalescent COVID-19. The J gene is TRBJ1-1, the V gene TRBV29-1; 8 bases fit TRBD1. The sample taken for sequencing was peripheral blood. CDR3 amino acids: CSVPRAGGADTEAFF. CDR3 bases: TGCAGCGTCCCCAGGGCAGGGGGCGCCGACACTGAAGCTTTCTTT. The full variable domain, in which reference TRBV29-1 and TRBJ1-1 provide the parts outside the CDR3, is SAVISQKPSRDICQRGTSLTIQCQVDSQVTMMFWYRQQPGQSLTLIATANQGSEATYESGFVIDKFPISRPNLTFSTLTVSNMSPEDSSIYLCSVPRAGGADTEAFFGQGTRLTVV.